The count of the clone carrying this T cell receptor (beta chain) is one. The antigen remains unidentified. The CDR3 is made up of 17 amino acids. V dropped 0 bases and J dropped 3 bases, with 15 bases sitting between them. Per the germline V gene, CDR1 is LNHDA and CDR2 is SQIVND (reference sequence). The sample belongs to a study of radiotherapy plus CTLA-4 blockade in lung cancer. Study-level results: Once radiotherapy plus ipilimumab had been given, TCR clones derived from tumor expanded in blood.

Clones were sequenced by immunoSEQ multiplex PCR, and TCRdb holds only the in-frame ones, with some missing. The sample lists approximately 80,000 clones; nearly 75% were seen once. The sample consisted of peripheral blood, taken from a patient treated with radiotherapy plus ipilimumab. This chain links TRBV19 with TRBJ1-5; D ambiguous. This TCR derives from a human donor with non-small cell lung cancer whose response to radiotherapy plus ipilimumab could not be evaluated. The CDR3 region is CASSIDVVRGSNQPQHF. DNA of the CDR3: TGTGCCAGTAGTATAGATGTTGTGAGAGGTTCCAATCAGCCCCAGCATTTT.